This T cell receptor (beta chain) comes out of a study of T cell responses to AZD1222 COVID-19 vaccine. Findings of the study overall: White British donors predominated, females outnumbered males, and clonal diversity was possibly underestimated.

A remark on this clone: Its specificity is unknown.

Method: immunoSEQ multiplex PCR; TCRdb's copy keeps in-frame clones and lacks some. The sample lists more than 90,000 clones; about 86% were seen once. The CDR3 loop spans 13 amino acids. Germline assignment: CDR1 MNHEY and CDR2 SVGAGI. V was pared by 7 bases and J by 3 bases, with 9 bases between. The sequencing used peripheral blood, collected on day 0 of AZD1222 vaccination. This chain uses TRBV6-5 with TRBJ2-2; no clear D gene. The clonotype was recovered from an adult in good health. The CDR3 is CASKRADTGELFF. The CDR3 DNA follows: TGTGCCAGCAAAAGGGCGGACACCGGGGAGCTGTTTTTT.